Presented here are 31 T cell receptor beta chains from one specimen sequenced in a study of blood T cells in healthy people across ages (dated by TCRdb to 2014 to 2015). Receptor amplification or capture employed 5' RACE. Sequencing instrument: Illumina HiSeq 2500. A second PCR of about 6 to 11 cycles was run with a J-beta primer mix and a sample-barcoded 5' primer. TCRdb reprocessed the public reads (quality trimming at Q25 with fastp, clone calling with MiXCR) and kept in-frame beta chains. CDR3 protein duplicates are merged, each entry listing the most common genes and DNA. The table for this sample lists approximately 810,000 distinct CDR3 sequences; 29% of them were counted only once. The ten biggest clones cover around 16% of the sample. The sample comprised blood. Receptor source: a woman over 75 in good health.

This clonotype was recorded at least ten times. This chain connects TRBV4-3 to TRBJ2-7; D is uncertain. The CDR3 loop spans 14 amino acids. Trimming removed 4 bases from V and 2 bases from J, with 12 bases in between. Germline V CDR1 and CDR2: LGHNA, YSLEER. CDR3: CASSPTLMAYEQYF. Here the CDR3 DNA reads TGCGCCAGCAGCCCTACCTTGATGGCCTACGAGCAGTACTTC.

The sample holds many counts of this clonotype. V usage is TRBV27 and J usage is TRBJ2-3, with D hard to call. From germline, CDR1 is MNHEY and CDR2 SMNVEV (reference sequence). Trimming removed 8 bases from V and 1 base from J, with 16 bases in between. The CDR3 covers 15 residues. The CDR3 region has the DNA TGTGCCAGCCGTGCACTGGGTGTAGGCACAGATACGCAGTATTTT. Amino acids: CASRALGVGTDTQYF.

The chain joins TRBV30 to TRBJ1-2, with D unresolved. This CDR3 is built from 14 residues. CDR1 and CDR2 from the germline V gene are GTSNPN and SVGIG (reference sequence). V shed 3 bases and J shed 7 bases, with 18 bases lying between them. In DNA form, the CDR3 reads TGTGCCTGGAGCCTATTGAACGGGCAGAGTGGCTACACCTTC. It is translated as CAWSLLNGQSGYTF.

This clonotype was counted ten times or more. The rearrangement uses TRBV15 and TRBJ2-1, with 8 bases matching TRBD2. Looked up from germline, CDR1 is LNHNV and CDR2 is YYDKDF (reference sequence). There are 23 residues in the CDR3. V was pared by 4 bases and J by 3 bases, with 29 bases of the junction left unmatched. CDR3 coding DNA: TGTGCCACCAGCACAACAAGGGGAGCCGGTACCGATAAAGCGGGGGAATACTACAATGAGCAGTTCTTC. Translated, it gives CATSTTRGAGTDKAGEYYNEQFF.

Regarding this clonotype: The junction departs from the called germline gene at one end, perhaps through a read error. CDR3 nucleotides: TGTGCCAGCAGTTTGGGCCAGGGGGCTGTAAAACGGTTTTTT. The encoded protein is CASSLGQGAVKRFF. This chain joins TRBV12-3 or TRBV12-4 and TRBJ1-4; 8 bases agree with TRBD1. This CDR3 has 14 amino acids.

This clonotype was observed many times. The chain has TRBV7-2 and TRBJ2-5; D perhaps matches TRBD1 (7 bases). Germline V lookup: CDR1 SGHTA, CDR2 FQGNSA. V was cut by 4 bases and J by 5 bases, with 20 bases left in between. This CDR3 is 16 amino acids long. CDR3 in DNA: TGTGCCAGCAGCTGGGCGTCCAGACAGGGAGGCGAGACCCAGTACTTC. Its translation is CASSWASRQGGETQYF.

This clonotype was recorded at least ten times. This sequence joins TRBV25-1 and TRBJ1-2; D unclear. With 0 bases removed from V and 8 bases from J, the gap between germline ends came to 13 bases. Germline-derived CDR1 and CDR2 are MGHDK and SYGVNS. The CDR3 sequence is 14 residues long. The CDR3 nucleotides are TGTGCCAGCAGTGAATATTCCGCGGGCTACGGCTACACCTTC. Translation gives CASSEYSAGYGYTF.

This clonotype was seen ten or more times. The chain combines TRBV6-2 or TRBV6-3 with TRBJ1-2, with TRBD1 matching 11 bases. J gave up 4 bases and V 6 bases, and 7 bases lay outside the gene matches. CDR1 is MNHEY, CDR2 SVGEGT, per germline. The CDR3 is 15 residues long. This chain's CDR3 is CASRWTGGGGYGYTF. DNA of the CDR3: TGTGCCAGCAGATGGACAGGGGGCGGCGGCTATGGCTACACCTTC.

This clonotype appeared a few times. V and J are TRBV18 and TRBJ1-2; D possibly corresponds to TRBD1 (6 bases). CDR1 is KGHSH and CDR2 is LQKENI in the germline V gene. This CDR3 region has 15 residues. Trimming took off 0 bases at V and 5 bases at J, with 13 bases between the two ends. The DNA of the CDR3 is TGTGCCAGCTCACCACCGTCTACGGGGGCTTATGGCTACACCTTC. Its protein is CASSPPSTGAYGYTF.

This clonotype was found many times. The chain is built from TRBV20-1 and TRBJ2-5, with TRBD2 matching over 8 bases. V shed 0 bases and J 4 bases; nucleotides not matched to a gene: 4. This CDR3 contains 14 residues. CDR1 and CDR2 from the germline V gene are DFQATT and SNEGSKA (reference sequence). CDR3 loop: CSARDSLAGETQYF. The CDR3 nucleotides are TGCAGTGCTAGAGATAGTCTAGCGGGAGAGACCCAGTACTTC.

As to this clonotype: A read error may be the cause here, since a much bigger clone is one base away. The chain is built from TRBV6-5 and TRBJ2-7; D is unresolved. The CDR3 is 13 amino acids. Germline V lookup: CDR1 MNHEY, CDR2 SVGAGI. As DNA, the CDR3 is TGTGCCAGCAGTAGAGACCTGTCCTGCGAGCAGTACTTC. Residues: CASSRDLSCEQYF.

This clonotype was counted between two and nine times. The J gene is TRBJ2-7, the V gene TRBV5-4, with D tentatively TRBD2 (5 bases). Germline-derived CDR1 and CDR2 are SGHNT and YYREEE (reference sequence). The CDR3 sequence is 15 residues long. V was shortened by 1 base and J by 3 bases, with 14 bases between the two germline ends. The CDR3 reads CASSLSASQIYEQYF. The CDR3, as DNA: TGTGCCAGCAGCTTGTCGGCTAGCCAAATCTACGAGCAGTACTTC.

Regarding this clonotype: A much larger clone sits a single nucleotide away, making a read error possible. V gene TRBV4-1 combines with J gene TRBJ1-4; 8 bases map to TRBD1. Losses at the gene ends were 5 bases for V and 12 bases for J; bases not matched to a gene: 17. This CDR3 has 16 residues. Germline CDR1 MGHRA, CDR2 YSYEKL. The CDR3 DNA sequence: TGCGCCAGCAGCGTCCGAATGACAGGGGAGGACGAAGAACTGTTTTTT. As protein: CASSVRMTGEDEELFF.

Note on this clonotype: Just one base apart from a much larger clone, this may be a read error. A read error is likely, as this CDR3 ends without the conserved phenylalanine or tryptophan. V gene TRBV29-1 combines with J gene TRBJ1-1; D perhaps matches TRBD1 (6 bases). V shed 7 bases and J shed 0 bases, with 12 bases lying between them. CDR3 length equals 13 residues. Germline CDR1 reads SQVTM; CDR2 reads ANQGSEA. The CDR3 is CSAWRDMNTEAFL. CDR3 in DNA: TGCAGCGCTTGGAGGGACATGAACACTGAAGCTTTCTTG.

Ten or more counts support this clonotype. V usage is TRBV12-3 or TRBV12-4 and J usage is TRBJ2-5, with TRBD2 matching 8 bases. The ends lost 3 bases at V and 4 bases at J; junction bases unmatched: 7. This CDR3 is built from 15 residues. The CDR3 reads CASSFAGGVLETQYF. Here the CDR3 DNA reads TGTGCCAGCAGTTTTGCCGGGGGGGTGTTAGAGACCCAGTACTTC.

About this clonotype: With a much larger clone just one base away, this may be a read error. The V and J genes are TRBV12-3 or TRBV12-4 and TRBJ2-1; TRBD2 is a possible D gene (5 bases). The end of the DNA fits TRBJ2-7 better, so the J call may be wrong. The CDR3 has 15 amino acids. The CDR3 region has the DNA TGTGCCAGCAGTTTAAGCGGAAATAGACACAATGAGCAGTACTTC. Translating gives CASSLSGNRHNEQYF.

This clonotype was counted a few times. The chain combines TRBV2 with TRBJ2-1, with D possibly TRBD1 on 5 matching bases. V dropped 7 bases and J dropped 4 bases, with 11 bases sitting between them. CDR3 length: 13 residues. The germline gives CDR1 SNHLY, CDR2 FYNNEI. The CDR3: CASTRDVYNEQFF. As DNA, the CDR3 is TGTGCCAGCACCAGGGATGTGTACAATGAGCAGTTCTTC.

This clonotype was counted at least ten times. J is TRBJ2-7 and V is TRBV6-5; 14 bases agree with TRBD2. CDR1 is MNHEY and CDR2 is SVGAGI in the germline V gene. The trim removed 6 bases at V and 0 bases at J, leaving 4 bases unmatched. CDR3 length: 16 amino acids. Here the CDR3 DNA reads TGTGCCAGCAGCCACGGACTAGCGGGGGGCTCCTACGAGCAGTACTTC. This sequence encodes CASSHGLAGGSYEQYF.

This clonotype was recorded many times. The genes are TRBV7-2 and TRBJ2-1; 11 bases map to TRBD2. The V gene's germline CDR1 is SGHTA and CDR2 FQGNSA. The CDR3 consists of 19 residues. J gave up 3 bases and V 2 bases, and 12 bases lay outside the gene matches. The DNA for the CDR3 is TGTGCCAGCAGCTTAATGGGTGGGGTAGCGGGGGGGCACTACAATGAGCAGTTCTTC. Encoded protein: CASSLMGGVAGGHYNEQFF.

This clonotype has ten or more counts. The rearrangement uses TRBV12-3 or TRBV12-4 and TRBJ2-3; perhaps TRBD2 as D (5 bases). CDR3 length: 15 amino acids. V was clipped by 3 bases and J by 6 bases, with 16 bases between them. The CDR3 DNA sequence: TGTGCCAGCAGTTTTGTTCTGGGAGCGTCGGATACGCAGTATTTT. Translated: CASSFVLGASDTQYF.

This clonotype was observed at least ten times. The V gene is TRBV12-3 or TRBV12-4, the J gene TRBJ1-2; D remains ambiguous. V was cut by 3 bases and J by 7 bases, with 6 bases left in between. The CDR3 has 11 residues. CDR3 amino acids: CASSLGSGYTF. The CDR3 DNA sequence: TGTGCCAGCAGTTTGGGGTCTGGCTACACCTTC.

In regard to this clonotype: Possible read error: a much larger clone is one base away. V usage is TRBV5-1 and J usage is TRBJ2-1; D is unresolved. Germline assignment: CDR1 SGHRS and CDR2 YFSETQ. V gave up 0 bases and J gave up 13 bases, with 17 bases separating them. The CDR3 length is 14 residues. This CDR3 is CASSLVDPQPTQFF. CDR3 DNA: TGCGCCAGCAGCTTGGTGGATCCCCAGCCGACCCAGTTCTTC.

About this clonotype itself: With a much larger clone just one base away, this may be a read error. J is TRBJ1-2 and V is TRBV27, with TRBD1 matching 7 bases. The CDR3 contains 14 residues. Germline V gene lookup returns CDR1 MNHEY and CDR2 SMNVEV (reference sequence). The CDR3, as DNA: TGTGCCAGCAGAAGCAGAAACAGGGGTCATGGCTGCACCTTC. It is translated as CASRSRNRGHGCTF.

The table lists this clonotype with a few counts. V usage is TRBV4-3 and J usage is TRBJ1-2, with TRBD1 identical over 10 bases. Germline V gene lookup returns CDR1 LGHNA and CDR2 YSLEER. The length of the CDR3 is 15 residues. V lost 1 base and J lost 4; bases outside the gene matches: 3. CDR3 DNA: TGCGCCAGCAGCCAAGCTGGGACAGGGGTCTATGGCTACACCTTC. The encoded protein is CASSQAGTGVYGYTF.

Worth noting for this clonotype: Since the CDR3 does not end with the conserved phenylalanine or tryptophan, this likely comes from a read error. The chain has TRBV24-1 and TRBJ2-1; TRBD2 matches 14 bases. CDR1 and CDR2 (germline): KGHDR, SFDVKD. The CDR3 loop spans 16 amino acids. The CDR3 here is CTTSDVTSGGAIEQFV. Written as DNA, the CDR3 is TGTACCACCAGTGACGTGACTAGCGGGGGGGCCATTGAGCAGTTCGTC.

This chain connects TRBV4-3 to TRBJ1-4, with a tentative D call TRBD1 (6 bases). There are 15 residues in the CDR3. Germline V gene sequence: CDR1 LGHNA, CDR2 YSLEER. V was clipped by 6 bases and J by 7 bases, with 18 bases between them. As DNA, the CDR3 is TGCGCCAGCAGTCCCACAGGGAGGGTACTTGAAAAACTGTTTTTT. This sequence encodes CASSPTGRVLEKLFF.

This clonotype was seen at least ten times. This CDR3 reads CASSYYRGRNEQFF. In nucleotides, the CDR3 is TGTGCCAGCAGTTACTATCGGGGAAGGAATGAGCAGTTCTTC. The J gene is TRBJ2-1, the V gene TRBV6-2 or TRBV6-3; perhaps TRBD2 as D (5 bases). The V gene's germline CDR1 is MNHEY and CDR2 SVGEGT. V was shortened by 1 base and J by 7 bases, with 11 bases between the two germline ends. The CDR3 has 14 amino acids.

To note about this clonotype: A much larger clone is a single base away; this may be a read error. The V call is TRBV20-1, the J call TRBJ2-5; D might be TRBD2 (5 bases). The germline V gene encodes CDR1 DFQATT and CDR2 SNEGSKA (reference sequence). This CDR3 comprises 14 residues. CDR3: CSTRGIWGRETQYF. The CDR3 DNA reads as TGCAGTACTAGAGGAATATGGGGAAGAGAGACCCAGTACTTC.

In its sample, this clonotype was seen many times. This chain connects TRBV12-3 or TRBV12-4 to TRBJ1-2; D gene unclear. V lost 1 base, J lost 7 bases, and 13 bases lay in between. This CDR3 is 14 amino acids long. Written as DNA, the CDR3 is TGTGCCAGCAGTTTAGTGGGCCGTATCACTGGCTACACCTTC. Protein: CASSLVGRITGYTF.

Regarding this clonotype: A much more abundant neighbour one base away suggests this may be a read error. V usage is TRBV24-1 and J usage is TRBJ2-1; 8 nucleotides agree with TRBD2. V lost 0 bases and J lost 13; bases outside the gene matches: 13. CDR3 length equals 16 residues. Germline CDR1 reads KGHDR; CDR2 reads SFDVKD. The DNA of the CDR3 is TGTGCCACCAGTGATTTGCGGACAGACTCGGGAGGGACCCAGTTCTTC. Its translation is CATSDLRTDSGGTQFF.

This clonotype showed up many times. J is TRBJ2-1 and V is TRBV7-9, with 8 bases lining up with TRBD1. Trimming took 2 bases from V and 3 from J; bases not matched to a gene: 3. Germline V CDR1 and CDR2: SEHNR, FQNEAQ (reference sequence). This CDR3 spans 15 amino acids. The chain's CDR3 is CASSLIGQGYNEQFF. The CDR3 bases are TGTGCCAGCAGCTTAATCGGACAGGGCTACAATGAGCAGTTCTTC.